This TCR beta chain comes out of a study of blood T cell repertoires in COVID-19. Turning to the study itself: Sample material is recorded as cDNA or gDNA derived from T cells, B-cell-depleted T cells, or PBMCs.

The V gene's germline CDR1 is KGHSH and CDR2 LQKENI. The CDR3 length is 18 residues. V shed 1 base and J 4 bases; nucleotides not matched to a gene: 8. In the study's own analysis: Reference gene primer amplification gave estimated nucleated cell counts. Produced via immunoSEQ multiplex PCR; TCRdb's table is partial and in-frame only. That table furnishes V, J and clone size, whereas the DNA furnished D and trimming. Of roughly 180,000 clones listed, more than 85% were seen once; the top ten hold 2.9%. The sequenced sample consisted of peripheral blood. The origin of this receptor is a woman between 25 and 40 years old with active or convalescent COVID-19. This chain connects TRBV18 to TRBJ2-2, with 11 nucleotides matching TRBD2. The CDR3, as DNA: TGTGCCAGCTCACCACTTCCCACTAGCGGGAGTTTCACCGGGGAGCTGTTTTTT. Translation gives CASSPLPTSGSFTGELFF. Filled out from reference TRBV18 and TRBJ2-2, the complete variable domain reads NAGVMQNPRHLVRRRGQEARLRCSPMKGHSHVYWYRQLPEEGLKFMVYLQKENIIDESGMPKERFSAEFPKEGPSILRIQQVVRGDSAAYFCASSPLPTSGSFTGELFFGEGSRLTVL.